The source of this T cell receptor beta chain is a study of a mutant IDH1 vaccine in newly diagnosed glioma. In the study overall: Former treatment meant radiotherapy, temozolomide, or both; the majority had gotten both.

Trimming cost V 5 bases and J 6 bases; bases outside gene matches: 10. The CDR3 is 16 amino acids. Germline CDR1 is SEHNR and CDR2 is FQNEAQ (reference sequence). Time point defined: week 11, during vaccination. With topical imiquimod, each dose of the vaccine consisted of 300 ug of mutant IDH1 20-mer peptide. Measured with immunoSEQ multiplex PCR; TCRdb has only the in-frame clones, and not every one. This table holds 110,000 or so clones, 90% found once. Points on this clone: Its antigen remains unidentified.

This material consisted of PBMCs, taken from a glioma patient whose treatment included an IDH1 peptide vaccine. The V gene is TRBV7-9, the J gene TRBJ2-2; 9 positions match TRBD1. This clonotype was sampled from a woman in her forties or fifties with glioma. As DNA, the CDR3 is TGTGCCAGCAGCCTAACAGGGGGCGTTTTCTCCGGGGAGCTGTTTTTT. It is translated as CASSLTGGVFSGELFF.